The rows below give T cell receptor beta chains drawn from one sample of a study of cytomegalovirus exposure and HLA in healthy donors. Method: immunoSEQ multiplex PCR; TCRdb's copy keeps in-frame clones and lacks some. The sample lists 80,000 to 100,000 clones, approximately 77% occurring once. Material for sequencing was PBMCs. All receptors come from a human donor in good health. Each CDR3 is given with its conserved first and last residue. A D gene is named only where the DNA matches it firmly. Rows give clone size only sometimes, using once, few, many, or a class for an expanded clone.

cdr3_nt cdr3_aa clone_size j_call d_call v_call
TGTGCCAGCAGCCTAGGGACAGGGGTCGAGGCCTACGAGCAGTACTTC CASSLGTGVEAYEQYF - TRBJ2-7 TRBD1 TRBV7-6
TGTGCTAGCAGCTTACTATCGGGTACTAATGAAAAACTGTTTTTT CASSLLSGTNEKLFF - TRBJ1-4 - TRBV7-7
TGTGCCAGTAGTGTCGACAGATTTAATGAAAAACTGTTTTTT CASSVDRFNEKLFF - TRBJ1-4 - TRBV19
TGCGCCAGCAGCCAAGAGGTCCAGGGGTGGGAGACCCAGTACTTC CASSQEVQGWETQYF - TRBJ2-5 - TRBV4-3
TGTGCCAGCAGTGAACGGGACAGGCCTTACAATGAGCAGTTCTTC CASSERDRPYNEQFF - TRBJ2-1 TRBD1 TRBV25-1
TGTGCCAGCAGCTTGGGCACGCTAGGAAACACCATATATTTT CASSLGTLGNTIYF few TRBJ1-3 - TRBV5-8
TGTGCCAGCAGTGAAGCGCGACAACACACTGAAGCTTTCTTT CASSEARQHTEAFF - TRBJ1-1 - TRBV2
TGTGCCAGCAGCTCCGGGACTATGTCAGAGCAGTACTTC CASSSGTMSEQYF once TRBJ2-5 TRBD2 TRBV7-6
TGTGCCAGCAGTTTGAGTGCGGGAGGTTTGCACACCGGGGAGCTGTTTTTT CASSLSAGGLHTGELFF - TRBJ2-2 TRBD2 TRBV28
TGTGCCAGTTGGGACAGGGGATTCAATCAGCCCCAGCATTTT CASWDRGFNQPQHF - TRBJ1-5 TRBD1 TRBV19
TGCGCCAGCAGCTTGGCAGGGCAGGGCTACACCTTC CASSLAGQGYTF few TRBJ1-2 - TRBV5-1
TGTGCCAGCAGCCCGCGGCTGGCGATCGGATACGAGCAGTACTTC CASSPRLAIGYEQYF - TRBJ2-7 - TRBV5-8
TGTGCCAGCAGTTGGGGGGAGGGTGTGGAGACCCAGTACTTC CASSWGEGVETQYF once TRBJ2-5 TRBD2 TRBV28
TGTGCCACCTGGACAGGGGGGGTGAACACTGAAGCTTTCTTT CATWTGGVNTEAFF - TRBJ1-1 TRBD1 TRBV19
TGTGCCACCAGCCCGTTTGGACTAGCGGGGGACTACAATGAGCAGTTCTTC CATSPFGLAGDYNEQFF - TRBJ2-1 TRBD2 TRBV15
TGTGCCAGCAGCTCAAACGGGGGGCCCGAGCAGTACTTC CASSSNGGPEQYF - TRBJ2-7 - TRBV7-3
TGTGCCAGCAGAGGAGACCTCAATGAGCAGTTCTTC CASRGDLNEQFF - TRBJ2-1 - TRBV2
TGTGCCAGCAGCGTAGATGAGCGGCCGGGGACCCAGTACTTC CASSVDERPGTQYF - TRBJ2-5 - TRBV9
TGTGCCAGCAGTGTCCGTCCGGGGGGGTCAGCGGCCCAGTACTTC CASSVRPGGSAAQYF - TRBJ2-5 TRBD2 TRBV2
TGCGCCACCTCTAAAAAAGGGAGTAGCACAGATACGCAGTATTTT CATSKKGSSTDTQYF - TRBJ2-3 - TRBV5-1
TGTGCCAGCAGTAAGCGCAGGGATTCAGATACGCAGTATTTT CASSKRRDSDTQYF - TRBJ2-3 - TRBV6-5
TGTGCCAGCAGGGAGCAGGGGGGCGTAAACTATGGCTACACCTTC CASREQGGVNYGYTF - TRBJ1-2 TRBD1 TRBV2
TGTGCCAGCAGTGAAGCGGAAGACGAATCCGGGGACAGACTAGTATTTCACTCTGGAAACACCATATATTTT CASSEAEDESGDRLVFHSGNTIYF once TRBJ1-3 TRBD1 TRBV6-1
TGTGCCAGCAGTGACGGGACAGCTATTGGTGGGGCCAACGTCCTGACTTTC CASSDGTAIGGANVLTF - TRBJ2-6 TRBD1 TRBV25-1
TGTGCCAGCAGCGTAGGAGGTAGCGGGGGGCTGGAGACCCAGTACTTC CASSVGGSGGLETQYF - TRBJ2-5 TRBD2 TRBV9
TGTGCCACCCGAAAGGGACAGGGGCCCTACGAGCAGTACTTC CATRKGQGPYEQYF - TRBJ2-7 TRBD1 TRBV6-5
TGTGCCTGGAGTGTAGGCGGAAGAAATGAAAAACTGTTTTTT CAWSVGGRNEKLFF - TRBJ1-4 - TRBV30
TGTGCCAGCAGCTTAGAACAGACTACCTATGGCTACACCTTC CASSLEQTTYGYTF - TRBJ1-2 - TRBV7-9
TGTGCCAGCAGCCGGGGACAGGGGGCTGGCTACACCTTC CASSRGQGAGYTF - TRBJ1-2 TRBD1 TRBV7-8
TGTGCCAGCAGGACCAGGACAGGGTTCGAGCAGTACTTC CASRTRTGFEQYF few TRBJ2-7 TRBD1 TRBV6-4
TGTGCCAGCAGCCCCCCGGAGTCGGGAAGGTTTTACACAGATACGCAGTATTTT CASSPPESGRFYTDTQYF - TRBJ2-3 - TRBV9
TGTGCCAGCAGACAGGGGGGCTACACCTTC CASRQGGYTF - TRBJ1-2 TRBD1 TRBV2
TGTGCCAGCAGTTTGAGCGGCTACGAGCAGTACTTC CASSLSGYEQYF - TRBJ2-7 - TRBV27
TGTGCCAGCAGCGTAGGACTACACAATGAGCAGTTCTTC CASSVGLHNEQFF - TRBJ2-1 - TRBV9
TGTGCCGTTTCGGCGGGAGGGGGATGGGAGCAGTACTTC CAVSAGGGWEQYF - TRBJ2-7 TRBD2 TRBV7-2
TGTGCCAGCAGTTTTCGGGGACTAGCGGGGCCCAATGAGCAGTTCTTC CASSFRGLAGPNEQFF - TRBJ2-1 TRBD2 TRBV27
TGCGCCAGCAGCCCTCGGGTCCTGTCCAGAAACACCATATATTTT CASSPRVLSRNTIYF - TRBJ1-3 - TRBV4-1
TGTGCCAGCAGCTTAAATACGGTGTCGACTTATGGCTACACCTTC CASSLNTVSTYGYTF - TRBJ1-2 - TRBV7-9
TGTGCCAGCAGCTGGGACATAGAGAGCTCCTATAATTCACCCCTCCACTTT CASSWDIESSYNSPLHF - TRBJ1-6 - TRBV7-8
TGTGCCAGCAGCTTGGGGGGGACAGGGCAGGACTATGGCTACACCTTC CASSLGGTGQDYGYTF - TRBJ1-2 TRBD1 TRBV5-6
TGTGCCAGCAGCCCCGGACTTTACTCCTACGAGCAGTACTTC CASSPGLYSYEQYF - TRBJ2-7 - TRBV7-3
TGTGCCAGCAGTGTAGGACAGGGGGACTCTGGGGCCAACGTCCTGACTTTC CASSVGQGDSGANVLTF - TRBJ2-6 TRBD1 TRBV6-1
TGTGCCAGCAGTAGGACAGGAGGAGGCTACACCTTC CASSRTGGGYTF - TRBJ1-2 TRBD1 TRBV6-5
TGTGCCAGCAAGTATAACCTGCCGGGACAGGGAGCTACTGAAGCTTTCTTT CASKYNLPGQGATEAFF - TRBJ1-1 TRBD1 TRBV19
TGTGCCAGCAGCCAACTTAGCGGGAGAGGTAACGAGCAGTACTTC CASSQLSGRGNEQYF once TRBJ2-7 TRBD2 TRBV11-2
TGTGCCAGCAGCACAGACAGGGGGCGTCAGCCCCAGCATTTT CASSTDRGRQPQHF - TRBJ1-5 TRBD1 TRBV7-8
TGCGCCAGCAGCCAAGAGGAGGGTGTAGGATCACCCCTCCACTTT CASSQEEGVGSPLHF - TRBJ1-6 - TRBV4-1
TGTGCCAGCAGCTTTGGAGTAACAAATGAGCAGTTCTTC CASSFGVTNEQFF - TRBJ2-1 - TRBV11-3
TGTGCCAGCATCTCCACAGGGGGAAATTTTGCCGGGGAGCTGTTTTTT CASISTGGNFAGELFF - TRBJ2-2 TRBD1 TRBV11-2
TGTGCCAGCATGGTTCTAGCCTACGAGCAGTACTTC CASMVLAYEQYF once TRBJ2-7 - TRBV2
TGTGCCTGGAGTTGGAGGAGAGACGAGCAGTACTTC CAWSWRRDEQYF - TRBJ2-7 - TRBV30
TGTGCCAGCAGCCCTCGGGAGATAGTTTACAATGAGCAGTTCTTC CASSPREIVYNEQFF - TRBJ2-1 - TRBV2
TGCGCCAGCAGGGAGGGAACTAGCGGGACCTACGAGCAGTACTTC CASREGTSGTYEQYF once TRBJ2-7 TRBD2 TRBV5-1